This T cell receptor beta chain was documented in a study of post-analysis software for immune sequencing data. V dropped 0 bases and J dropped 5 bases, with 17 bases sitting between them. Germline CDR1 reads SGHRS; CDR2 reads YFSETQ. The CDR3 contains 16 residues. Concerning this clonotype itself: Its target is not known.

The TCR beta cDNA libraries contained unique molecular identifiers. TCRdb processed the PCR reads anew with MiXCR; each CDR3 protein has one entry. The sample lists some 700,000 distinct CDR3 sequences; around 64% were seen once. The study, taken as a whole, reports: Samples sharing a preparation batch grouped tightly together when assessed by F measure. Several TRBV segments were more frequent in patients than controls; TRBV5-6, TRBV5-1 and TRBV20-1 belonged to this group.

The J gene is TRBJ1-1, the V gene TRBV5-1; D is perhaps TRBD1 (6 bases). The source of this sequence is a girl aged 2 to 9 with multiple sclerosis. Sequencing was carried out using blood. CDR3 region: CASSLEVARRGTEAFF. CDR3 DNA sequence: TGCGCCAGCAGCTTGGAAGTGGCAAGGAGGGGGACTGAAGCTTTCTTT. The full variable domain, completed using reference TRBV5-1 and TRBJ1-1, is KAGVTQTPRYLIKTRGQQVTLSCSPISGHRSVSWYQQTPGQGLQFLFEYFSETQRNKGNFPGRFSGRQFSNSRSEMNVSTLELGDSALYLCASSLEVARRGTEAFFGQGTRLTVV.